Following are 5 T cell receptor beta chains from one sample sequenced in a study of long-term antiretroviral therapy in people with HIV. Run at survey level, the immunoSEQ assay was version v3.0. Only in-frame clones appear in the TCRdb table, and some are missing; sequencing was by immunoSEQ multiplex PCR. The sample has fewer than 30,000 clones, about 86% seen once; the top ten hold around 5.3%. The material sequenced was unsorted PBMCs, taken 0.7 years before starting antiretroviral therapy. The receptors come from a man aged 25-45 years with HIV.

This clone has just one count. The chain is built from TRBV5-1 and TRBJ2-2, with a weak D call TRBD1 (6 bases). The V gene's germline CDR1 is SGHRS and CDR2 YFSETQ. The CDR3 spans 16 residues. The V gene lost 0 bases and the J gene lost 4 bases, with 13 bases spanning the gap. DNA of the CDR3: TGCGCCAGCAGCTTGGATGACAGACAGGTCACCGGGGAGCTGTTTTTT. Protein product: CASSLDDRQVTGELFF.

Relative to its sample, this clone is large. The rearrangement joins TRBV18 to TRBJ1-2; D is possibly TRBD1 (6 bases). Trimming cost V 3 bases and J 4 bases, with 15 bases left between them. This CDR3 is built from 15 residues. Germline V gene sequence: CDR1 KGHSH, CDR2 LQKENI. CDR3 DNA sequence: TGTGCCAGCTCACCGAGGGGGAGGTTGCCCTATGGCTACACCTTC. Residues: CASSPRGRLPYGYTF.

The chain employs TRBV6-6 and TRBJ2-2, with D unclear. Germline V CDR1 and CDR2: MNHNY, SVGAGI (reference sequence). Between the trimmed V and J ends, which lost 6 bases and 1 base, there was a span of 12 bases. This CDR3 spans 15 amino acids. The CDR3 spells CASSPWTLNTGELFF. Written as DNA, the CDR3 is TGTGCCAGCAGCCCCTGGACCCTGAACACCGGGGAGCTGTTTTTT.

The V call is TRBV7-9, the J call TRBJ2-5, with D perhaps TRBD2 (5 bases). The CDR3 covers 15 residues. In germline, CDR1 is SEHNR, CDR2 FQNEAQ (reference sequence). The ends were cut back, 4 bases at V and 2 bases at J, with 14 bases in the middle. CDR3 sequence reads: CASSSRRGPQETQYF. The CDR3 DNA follows: TGTGCCAGCAGCTCTCGGCGCGGGCCTCAAGAGACCCAGTACTTC.

The J gene is TRBJ1-6, the V gene TRBV9; TRBD1 aligns across 7 bases. Germline V gene lookup returns CDR1 SGDLS and CDR2 YYNGEE. The CDR3 spans 13 residues. V shed 2 bases, J shed 8 bases, and the junction held 1 base outside the gene matches. The CDR3 DNA reads TGTGCCAGCAGCGTGACAGGGCATTCACCCCTCCACTTT. Translated, it gives CASSVTGHSPLHF.